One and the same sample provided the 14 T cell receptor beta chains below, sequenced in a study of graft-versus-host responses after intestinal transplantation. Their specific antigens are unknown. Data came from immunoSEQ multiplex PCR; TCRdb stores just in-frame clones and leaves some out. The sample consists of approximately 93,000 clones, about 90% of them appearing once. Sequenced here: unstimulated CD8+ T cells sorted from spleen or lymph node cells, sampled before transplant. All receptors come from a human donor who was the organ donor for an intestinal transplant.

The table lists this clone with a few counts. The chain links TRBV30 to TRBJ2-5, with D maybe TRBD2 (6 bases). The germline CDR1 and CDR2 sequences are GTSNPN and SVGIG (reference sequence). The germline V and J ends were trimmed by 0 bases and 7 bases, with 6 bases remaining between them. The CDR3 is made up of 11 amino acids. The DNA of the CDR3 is TGTGCCTGGAGTGTAGCGGGGACCCAGTACTTC. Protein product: CAWSVAGTQYF. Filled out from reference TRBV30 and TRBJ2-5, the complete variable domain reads SQTIHQWPATLVQPVGSPLSLECTVEGTSNPNLYWYRQAAGRGLQLLFYSVGIGQISSEVPQNLSASRPQDRQFILSSKKLLLSDSGFYLCAWSVAGTQYFGPGTRLLVL.

In nucleotides, the CDR3 is TGCGCCAGCAGCTCTCCAGATACGCAGTATTTT. Amino acid sequence: CASSSPDTQYF. The chain employs TRBV5-1 and TRBJ2-3, with D unresolved. CDR3 length: 11 amino acids. The germline CDR1 and CDR2 sequences are SGHRS and YFSETQ. V shed 3 bases and J shed 4 bases, with 3 bases lying between them.

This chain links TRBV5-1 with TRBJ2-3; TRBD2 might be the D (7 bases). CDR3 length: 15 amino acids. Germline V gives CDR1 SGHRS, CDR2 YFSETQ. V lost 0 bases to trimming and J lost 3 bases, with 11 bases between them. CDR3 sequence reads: CASSLAAGATDTQYF. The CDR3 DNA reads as TGCGCCAGCAGCTTGGCCGCGGGGGCAACAGATACGCAGTATTTT.

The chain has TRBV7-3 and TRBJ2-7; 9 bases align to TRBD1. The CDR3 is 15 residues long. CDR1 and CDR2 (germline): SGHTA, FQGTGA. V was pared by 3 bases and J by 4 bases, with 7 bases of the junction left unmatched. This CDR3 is CASSLEGTGLYEQYF. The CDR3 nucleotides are TGTGCCAGCAGCTTGGAAGGGACAGGGTTGTACGAGCAGTACTTC.

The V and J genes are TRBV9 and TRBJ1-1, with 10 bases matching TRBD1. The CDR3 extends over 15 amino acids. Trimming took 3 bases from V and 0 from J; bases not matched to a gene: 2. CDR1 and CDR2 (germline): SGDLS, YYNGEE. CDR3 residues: CASSADRGLNTEAFF. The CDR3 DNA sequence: TGTGCCAGCAGCGCAGACAGGGGGCTGAACACTGAAGCTTTCTTT. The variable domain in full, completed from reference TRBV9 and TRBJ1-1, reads DSGVTQTPKHLITATGQRVTLRCSPRSGDLSVYWYQQSLDQGLQFLIQYYNGEERAKGNILERFSAQQFPDLHSELNLSSLELGDSALYFCASSADRGLNTEAFFGQGTRLTVV.

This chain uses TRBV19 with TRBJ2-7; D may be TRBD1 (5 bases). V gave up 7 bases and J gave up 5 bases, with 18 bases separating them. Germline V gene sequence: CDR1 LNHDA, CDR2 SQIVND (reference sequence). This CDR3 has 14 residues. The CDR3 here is CASMETVGANEQYF. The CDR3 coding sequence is TGTGCCAGTATGGAGACAGTAGGTGCAAACGAGCAGTACTTC.

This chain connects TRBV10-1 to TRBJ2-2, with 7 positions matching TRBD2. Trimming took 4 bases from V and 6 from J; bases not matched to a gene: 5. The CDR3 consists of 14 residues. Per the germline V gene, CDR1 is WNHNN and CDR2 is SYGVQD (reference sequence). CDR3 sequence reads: CASSVSGLAGELFF. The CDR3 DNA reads TGCGCCAGCAGTGTCTCCGGACTAGCCGGGGAGCTGTTTTTT.

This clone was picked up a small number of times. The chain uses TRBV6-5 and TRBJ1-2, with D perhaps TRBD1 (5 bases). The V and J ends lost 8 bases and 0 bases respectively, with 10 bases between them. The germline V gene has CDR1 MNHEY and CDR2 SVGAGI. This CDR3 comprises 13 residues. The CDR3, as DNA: TGTGCCAGCGGATGGACACCTAACTATGGCTACACCTTC. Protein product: CASGWTPNYGYTF.

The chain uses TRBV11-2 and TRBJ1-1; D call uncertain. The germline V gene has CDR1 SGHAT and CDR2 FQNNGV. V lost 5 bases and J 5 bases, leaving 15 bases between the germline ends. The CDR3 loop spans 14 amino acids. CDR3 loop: CASSGVPSWTEAFF. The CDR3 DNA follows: TGTGCCAGCAGCGGGGTACCTAGCTGGACTGAAGCTTTCTTT.

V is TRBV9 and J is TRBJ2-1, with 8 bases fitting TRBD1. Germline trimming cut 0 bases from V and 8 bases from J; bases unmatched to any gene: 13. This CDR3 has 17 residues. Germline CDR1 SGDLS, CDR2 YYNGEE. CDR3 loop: CASSVVPSGQGRHEQFF. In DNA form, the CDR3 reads TGTGCCAGCAGCGTAGTGCCCTCAGGACAGGGTAGGCATGAGCAGTTCTTC.

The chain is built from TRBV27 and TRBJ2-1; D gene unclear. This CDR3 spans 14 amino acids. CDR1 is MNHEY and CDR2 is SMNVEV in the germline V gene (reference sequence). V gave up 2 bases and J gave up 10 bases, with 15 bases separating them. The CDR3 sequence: CASSLSSARREQFF. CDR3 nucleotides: TGTGCCAGCAGTTTAAGTTCCGCGCGGCGCGAGCAGTTCTTC.

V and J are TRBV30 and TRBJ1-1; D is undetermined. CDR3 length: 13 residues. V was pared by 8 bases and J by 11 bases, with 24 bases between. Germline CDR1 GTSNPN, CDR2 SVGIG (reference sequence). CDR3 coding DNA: TGTGCCAGCCGGGATTTGCCGACACGGGTGGCTTTCTTT. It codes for CASRDLPTRVAFF. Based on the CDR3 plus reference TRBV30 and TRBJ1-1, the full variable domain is SQTIHQWPATLVQPVGSPLSLECTVEGTSNPNLYWYRQAAGRGLQLLFYSVGIGQISSEVPQNLSASRPQDRQFILSSKKLLLSDSGFYLCASRDLPTRVAFFGQGTRLTVV.

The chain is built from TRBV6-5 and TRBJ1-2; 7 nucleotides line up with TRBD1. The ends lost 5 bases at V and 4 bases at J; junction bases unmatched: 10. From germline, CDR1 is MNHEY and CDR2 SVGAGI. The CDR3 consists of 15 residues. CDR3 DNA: TGTGCCAGCAGTGCGGGACAGAGACCCTTCTATGGCTACACCTTC. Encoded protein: CASSAGQRPFYGYTF.

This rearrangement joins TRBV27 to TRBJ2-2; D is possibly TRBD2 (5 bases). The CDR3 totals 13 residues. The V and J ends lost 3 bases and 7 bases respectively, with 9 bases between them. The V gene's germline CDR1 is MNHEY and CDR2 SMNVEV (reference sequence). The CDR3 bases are TGTGCCAGCAGTTTCCAGAGGGACGGGGAGCTGTTTTTT. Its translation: CASSFQRDGELFF.